The 25 T cell receptor beta chains below were found in one sample sequenced in a study of cytomegalovirus exposure and HLA in healthy donors (dated by TCRdb to 2017 to 2019). Library prep was done by the immunoSEQ multiplex PCR assay. The multiplex PCR relied on a mix of 60 forward primers for TCR Vbeta segments and 13 reverse primers for TCR Jbeta segments. TCRdb obtained this table from immuneACCESS and retained in-frame rearrangements with V and J assigned. These tables miss some clones; where compared with another copy, unresolved V genes account for less than half of the shortfall, and the remainder is unexplained. This sample gives some 200,000 clones in total; roughly 80% of them show up just once. The ten largest account for about 3% of the sample. The source material was PBMCs. The receptors were sampled from a female donor in good health and CMV-seronegative.

This clone was seen a handful of times. The chain couples TRBV5-1 to TRBJ2-6; TRBD1 is a possible D gene (5 bases). With 5 bases removed from V and 4 bases from J, the gap between germline ends came to 10 bases. The germline V gene encodes CDR1 SGHRS and CDR2 YFSETQ. CDR3 size: 14 residues. The DNA for the CDR3 is TGCGCCAGCAGACAGGTTTTAGGGGCCAACGTCCTGACTTTC. This translates into CASRQVLGANVLTF.

This clone occurred once. CDR3 DNA sequence: TGTGCCAGCAGCTCCGACAGGCTAACCTACAATGAGCAGTTCTTC. Protein product: CASSSDRLTYNEQFF. The chain uses TRBV7-9 and TRBJ2-1; tentatively, D is TRBD1 (6 bases). V lost 4 bases to trimming and J lost 2 bases, with 12 bases between them. Germline CDR1 is SEHNR and CDR2 is FQNEAQ (reference sequence). CDR3 length: 15 residues.

The V and J genes are TRBV7-3 and TRBJ2-5; TRBD2 might be the D (5 bases). Deletions cut 8 bases from V and 1 base from J, with 11 bases between. The germline V gene has CDR1 SGHTA and CDR2 FQGTGA. The CDR3 length is 13 residues. For the CDR3, the DNA is TGTGCCAGCGCTCCGGGGTCCCAAGAGACCCAGTACTTC. It codes for CASAPGSQETQYF.

This chain links TRBV7-3 with TRBJ2-7, with 8 bases that match TRBD1. Germline V gene sequence: CDR1 SGHTA, CDR2 FQGTGA. The CDR3 totals 18 residues. V lost 5 bases and J lost 5; bases outside the gene matches: 20. The CDR3 sequence is CASSPGQGFSPPTDEQYF. The DNA for the CDR3 is TGTGCCAGCAGCCCCGGACAGGGATTTTCCCCTCCTACGGACGAGCAGTACTTC.

The chain recombines TRBV4-1 with TRBJ2-7, with D unresolved. The CDR3 length is 14 residues. Germline loops: CDR1 MGHRA, CDR2 YSYEKL. V lost 3 bases to trimming and J lost 0 bases, with 9 bases between them. The CDR3: CASSQVGVSYEQYF. CDR3 coding DNA: TGCGCCAGCAGCCAGGTCGGAGTCTCCTACGAGCAGTACTTC.

This clone was detected a few times. The genes are TRBV7-3 and TRBJ1-2, with D possibly TRBD1 on 6 matching bases. V was clipped by 8 bases and J by 6 bases, with 13 bases between them. The CDR3 loop spans 12 amino acids. Looked up from germline, CDR1 is SGHTA and CDR2 is FQGTGA. The CDR3 DNA sequence: TGTGCCAGCTCCAATGGGGGCAATGGCTACACCTTC. Its protein is CASSNGGNGYTF. The full variable domain, rest sourced from reference TRBV7-3 and TRBJ1-2, is GAGVSQTPSNKVTEKGKYVELRCDPISGHTALYWYRQSLGQGPEFLIYFQGTGAADDSGLPNDRFFAVRPEGSVSTLKIQRTERGDSAVYLCASSNGGNGYTFGSGTRLTVV.

This clone was picked up a small number of times. The V call is TRBV2, the J call TRBJ2-5, with 10 bases matching TRBD2. V was clipped by 5 bases and J by 5 bases; unmatched bases: 2. CDR1 and CDR2 (germline): SNHLY, FYNNEI. The CDR3 extends over 13 amino acids. CDR3 protein: CASSNSGRETQYF. The CDR3 bases are TGTGCCAGCAGTAATAGCGGGAGGGAGACCCAGTACTTC.

A word on this clone: At one of its ends the junction is not consistent with the germline gene, which may arise from a read error. This sequence joins TRBV9 and TRBJ2-7; D is undetermined. Germline V lookup: CDR1 SGDLS, CDR2 YYNGEE. CDR3 length: 14 amino acids. CDR3 DNA: TGTGCCAGCAGCGTAGGGCAGTTGTCCTCCGAGCAGTACTTC. Translating gives CASSVGQLSSEQYF.

This chain links TRBV29-1 with TRBJ1-1; D uncertain. In germline, CDR1 is SQVTM, CDR2 ANQGSEA. The V and J ends lost 4 bases and 0 bases respectively, with 9 bases between them. CDR3 size: 13 residues. The CDR3 bases are TGCAGCGTTGTGAGGGTTTTGAACACTGAAGCTTTCTTT. Its protein product is CSVVRVLNTEAFF.

The chain links TRBV19 to TRBJ2-7; 9 nucleotides agree with TRBD1. Germline CDR1 reads LNHDA; CDR2 reads SQIVND (reference sequence). V was clipped by 5 bases and J by 2 bases; unmatched bases: 10. The CDR3 totals 16 residues. CDR3 amino acids: CASSDTGTGNPYEQYF. Written as DNA, the CDR3 is TGTGCCAGTAGTGATACCGGGACAGGGAATCCCTACGAGCAGTACTTC.

The chain recombines TRBV7-9 with TRBJ2-3, with 10 bases matching TRBD1. V lost 8 bases, J lost 10 bases, and 6 bases stayed unmatched. The CDR3 has 12 residues. The germline gives CDR1 SEHNR, CDR2 FQNEAQ (reference sequence). The CDR3 sequence is CASSPGTGAQYF. CDR3 DNA sequence: TGTGCCAGCTCCCCAGGGACAGGGGCGCAGTATTTT. Drawing the rest from reference TRBV7-9 and TRBJ2-3, the complete variable domain is DTGVSQNPRHKITKRGQNVTFRCDPISEHNRLYWYRQTLGQGPEFLTYFQNEAQLEKSRLLSDRFSAERPKGSFSTLEIQRTEQGDSAMYLCASSPGTGAQYFGPGTRLTVL.

This chain links TRBV7-8 with TRBJ2-7; possible D gene TRBD1, 6 bases. This CDR3 has 15 residues. V was clipped by 5 bases and J by 1 base, with 15 bases between them. Germline-derived CDR1 and CDR2 are SGHVS and FQNEAQ. The CDR3 region is CASSPQGLFSYEQYF. For the CDR3, the DNA is TGTGCCAGCAGCCCACAGGGTTTGTTTTCCTACGAGCAGTACTTC.

The genes are TRBV7-8 and TRBJ2-5, with D possibly being TRBD2 (6 bases). V dropped 3 bases and J dropped 11 bases, with 16 bases sitting between them. Germline V gives CDR1 SGHVS, CDR2 FQNEAQ. CDR3 length equals 13 residues. The DNA for the CDR3 is TGTGCCAGCAGCTTGGGTAGGGACTGGGAGCAGTACTTC. Residues: CASSLGRDWEQYF.

This clone has a single count. V is TRBV9 and J is TRBJ2-4; TRBD1 matches 9 bases. The CDR3 has 14 residues. After removal of 7 bases from V and 0 bases from J, the junction contained 2 bases not matched to a gene. Germline lookup yields CDR1 SGDLS and CDR2 YYNGEE. CDR3 protein: CASGQGLAKNIQYF. CDR3 DNA sequence: TGTGCCAGCGGACAGGGGCTAGCCAAAAACATTCAGTACTTC. Based on the CDR3 plus reference TRBV9 and TRBJ2-4, the full variable domain is DSGVTQTPKHLITATGQRVTLRCSPRSGDLSVYWYQQSLDQGLQFLIQYYNGEERAKGNILERFSAQQFPDLHSELNLSSLELGDSALYFCASGQGLAKNIQYFGAGTRLSVL.

CDR3 sequence: CASRPDLLTGELFF. Written as DNA, the CDR3 is TGTGCCAGCCGTCCGGACTTACTAACCGGGGAGCTGTTTTTT. V gene TRBV2 combines with J gene TRBJ2-2; D is perhaps TRBD2 (5 bases). Germline CDR1 SNHLY, CDR2 FYNNEI. V was pared by 8 bases and J by 5 bases, with 15 bases between. This CDR3 contains 14 residues.

The chain is built from TRBV15 and TRBJ1-1, with D unclear. Germline CDR1 LNHNV, CDR2 YYDKDF (reference sequence). This CDR3 region has 14 residues. V lost 2 bases to trimming and J lost 3 bases, with 10 bases between them. The CDR3 DNA sequence: TGTGCCACCAGCAGACCCACAGTTTACACTGAAGCTTTCTTT. It codes for CATSRPTVYTEAFF.

The chain employs TRBV15 and TRBJ2-1, with D unresolved. In germline, CDR1 is LNHNV, CDR2 YYDKDF (reference sequence). The CDR3 is 13 amino acids. Trimming removed 0 bases from V and 8 bases from J, with 8 bases in between. The CDR3 DNA reads TGTGCCACCAGCAGAGATAACGCGGATGAGCAGTTCTTC. Translating gives CATSRDNADEQFF.

This clone was observed once. One end of the junction is discordant with germline, which a read error may explain. J is TRBJ1-2 and V is TRBV7-9; TRBD1 might be the D (5 bases). CDR3 length: 15 amino acids. Germline V gene data show CDR1 as SEHNR and CDR2 as FQNEAQ (reference sequence). The CDR3 spells CSSTHLVGGMDGYTF. The DNA of the CDR3 is TGTTCCAGCACCCACCTAGTGGGGGGAATGGATGGCTACACCTTC.

In this sample, this clone turned up a few times. The CDR3 DNA follows: TGTGCCAGCAGCCCCGACTACTTTTCACAAGAGACCCAGTACTTC. It translates to CASSPDYFSQETQYF. V and J are TRBV11-3 and TRBJ2-5; the D gene is possibly TRBD2 (5 bases). Germline CDR1 SGHNT, CDR2 YENEEA. The CDR3 runs to 15 residues. Trimming removed 5 bases from V and 2 bases from J, with 15 bases in between.

In this sample, this clone turned up a few times. CDR3 sequence reads: CASSPKRGTYEQYF. The CDR3 DNA is TGTGCCAGCAGCCCAAAGCGAGGAACCTACGAGCAGTACTTC. The chain has TRBV6-5 and TRBJ2-7; no clear D gene. V was trimmed by 6 bases and J by 2 bases, leaving 14 bases between them. This CDR3 has 14 residues. CDR1 and CDR2 (germline): MNHEY, SVGAGI.

This clone was seen a few times. The chain has TRBV5-1 and TRBJ2-7, with D perhaps matching TRBD1 (6 bases). The CDR3 sequence is 14 residues long. With 0 bases removed from V and 3 bases from J, the gap between germline ends came to 10 bases. The germline V gene has CDR1 SGHRS and CDR2 YFSETQ. The CDR3 protein is CASSLDRVGYEQYF. CDR3 nucleotides: TGCGCCAGCAGCTTGGACAGGGTTGGCTACGAGCAGTACTTC.

This clone was found once. This chain uses TRBV2 with TRBJ2-3; TRBD2 agrees at 7 bases. CDR3 length equals 14 residues. Per the germline V gene, CDR1 is SNHLY and CDR2 is FYNNEI. V shed 7 bases, J shed 1 base, and the junction held 5 bases outside the gene matches. In nucleotides, the CDR3 is TGTGCCAGCATGGGTCGGGGGGGCACAGATACGCAGTATTTT. This translates into CASMGRGGTDTQYF.

The chain has TRBV27 and TRBJ2-5; tentative D call: TRBD1 (5 bases). TRBJ2-7 matches the DNA end more closely, so the J call is doubtful. The CDR3 extends over 13 amino acids. CDR1 and CDR2 from the germline V gene are MNHEY and SMNVEV (reference sequence). The CDR3 region has the DNA TGTGCCAGCAGTTACAGGAACTTGGACGAGCAGTACTTC. Protein: CASSYRNLDEQYF.

The chain links TRBV5-4 to TRBJ2-5; D is ambiguous. The CDR3 runs 13 residues. Trimming removed 2 bases from V and 0 bases from J, with 5 bases in between. Germline CDR1 and CDR2: SGHNT and YYREEE (reference sequence). The CDR3 loop is CASSFRDQETQYF. The DNA for the CDR3 is TGTGCCAGCAGCTTCCGGGACCAAGAGACCCAGTACTTC.

This clone was seen a handful of times. The V and J genes are TRBV5-4 and TRBJ2-7, with 7 bases that match TRBD1. The junction had 5 bases not matched to a gene; V was cut back by 0 bases and J by 8 bases. Germline V gene sequence: CDR1 SGHNT, CDR2 YYREEE (reference sequence). The CDR3 has 13 amino acids. The CDR3 spells CASSLGTGEKQYF. CDR3 nucleotide sequence: TGTGCCAGCAGCTTGGGGACAGGAGAGAAGCAGTACTTC.